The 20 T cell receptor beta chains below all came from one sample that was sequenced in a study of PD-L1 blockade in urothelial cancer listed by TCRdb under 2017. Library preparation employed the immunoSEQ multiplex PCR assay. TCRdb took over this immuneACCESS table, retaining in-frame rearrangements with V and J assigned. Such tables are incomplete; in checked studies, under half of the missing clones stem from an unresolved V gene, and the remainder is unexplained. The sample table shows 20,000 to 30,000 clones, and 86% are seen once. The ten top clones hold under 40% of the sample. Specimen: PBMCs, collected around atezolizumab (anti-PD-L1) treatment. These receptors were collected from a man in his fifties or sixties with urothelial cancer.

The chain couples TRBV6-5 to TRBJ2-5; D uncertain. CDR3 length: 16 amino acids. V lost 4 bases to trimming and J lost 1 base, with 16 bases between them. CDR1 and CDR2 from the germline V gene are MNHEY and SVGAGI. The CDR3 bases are TGTGCCAGCAGTTCAGAAACGTCTGTCCTCCAAGAGACCCAGTACTTC. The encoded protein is CASSSETSVLQETQYF.

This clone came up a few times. The chain's CDR3 is CANRQGNSPLHF. CDR3 coding DNA: TGTGCCAACAGACAGGGAAATTCACCCCTCCACTTT. The genes are TRBV2 and TRBJ1-6; 7 nucleotides agree with TRBD1. From germline, CDR1 is SNHLY and CDR2 FYNNEI. V was pared by 10 bases and J by 7 bases, with 4 bases of the junction left unmatched. The CDR3 is 12 residues long.

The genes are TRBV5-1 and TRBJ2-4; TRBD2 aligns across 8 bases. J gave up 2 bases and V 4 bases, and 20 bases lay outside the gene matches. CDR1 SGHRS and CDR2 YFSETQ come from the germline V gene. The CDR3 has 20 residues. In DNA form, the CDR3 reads TGCGCCAGCAGCGTGGACGGCGGGGGGCCAAGACCTAGCCCCAAAAACATTCAGTACTTC. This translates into CASSVDGGGPRPSPKNIQYF. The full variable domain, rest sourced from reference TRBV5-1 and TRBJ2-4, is KAGVTQTPRYLIKTRGQQVTLSCSPISGHRSVSWYQQTPGQGLQFLFEYFSETQRNKGNFPGRFSGRQFSNSRSEMNVSTLELGDSALYLCASSVDGGGPRPSPKNIQYFGAGTRLSVL.

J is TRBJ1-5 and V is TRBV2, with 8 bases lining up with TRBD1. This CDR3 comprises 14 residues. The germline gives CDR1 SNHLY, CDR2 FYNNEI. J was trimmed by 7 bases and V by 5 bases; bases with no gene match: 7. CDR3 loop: CASSRRGPEQPQHF. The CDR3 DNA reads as TGTGCCAGCAGTCGCAGGGGGCCAGAACAGCCCCAGCATTTT.

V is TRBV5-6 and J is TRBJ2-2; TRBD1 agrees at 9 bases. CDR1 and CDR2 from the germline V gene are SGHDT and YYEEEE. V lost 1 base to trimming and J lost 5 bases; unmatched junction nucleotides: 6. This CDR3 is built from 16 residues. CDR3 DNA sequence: TGTGCCAGCAGCTTGACCGGGACAGGGAGAACCGGGGAGCTGTTTTTT. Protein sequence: CASSLTGTGRTGELFF. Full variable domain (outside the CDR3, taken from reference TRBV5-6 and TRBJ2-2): DAGVTQSPTHLIKTRGQQVTLRCSPKSGHDTVSWYQQALGQGPQFIFQYYEEEERQRGNFPDRFSGHQFPNYSSELNVNALLLGDSALYLCASSLTGTGRTGELFFGEGSRLTVL.

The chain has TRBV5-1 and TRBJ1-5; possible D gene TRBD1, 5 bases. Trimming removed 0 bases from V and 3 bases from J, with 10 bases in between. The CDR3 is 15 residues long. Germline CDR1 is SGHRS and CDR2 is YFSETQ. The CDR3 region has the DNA TGCGCCAGCAGCTTGGAGGGGAAGGACAATCAGCCCCAGCATTTT. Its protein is CASSLEGKDNQPQHF. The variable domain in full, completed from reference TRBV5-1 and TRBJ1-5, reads KAGVTQTPRYLIKTRGQQVTLSCSPISGHRSVSWYQQTPGQGLQFLFEYFSETQRNKGNFPGRFSGRQFSNSRSEMNVSTLELGDSALYLCASSLEGKDNQPQHFGDGTRLSIL.

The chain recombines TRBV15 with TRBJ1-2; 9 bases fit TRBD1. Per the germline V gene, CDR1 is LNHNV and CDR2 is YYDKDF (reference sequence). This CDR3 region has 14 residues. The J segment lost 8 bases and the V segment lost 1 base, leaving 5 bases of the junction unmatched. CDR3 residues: CATSRGRQGEGYTF. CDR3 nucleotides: TGTGCCACCAGCAGAGGCCGACAGGGGGAGGGCTACACCTTC.

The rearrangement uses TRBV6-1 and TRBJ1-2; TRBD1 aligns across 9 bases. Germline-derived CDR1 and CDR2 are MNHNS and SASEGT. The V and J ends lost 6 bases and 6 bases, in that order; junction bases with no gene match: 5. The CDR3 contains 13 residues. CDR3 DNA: TGTGCCAGCAGCCACAGGGGGCGAGATGGCTACACCTTC. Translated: CASSHRGRDGYTF.

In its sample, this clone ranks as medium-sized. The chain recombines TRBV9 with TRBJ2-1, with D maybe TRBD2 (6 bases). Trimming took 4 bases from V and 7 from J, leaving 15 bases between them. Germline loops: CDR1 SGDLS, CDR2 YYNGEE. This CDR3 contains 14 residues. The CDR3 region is CASSPRLGRNEQFF. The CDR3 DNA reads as TGTGCCAGCAGCCCCCGACTAGGGAGGAATGAGCAGTTCTTC.

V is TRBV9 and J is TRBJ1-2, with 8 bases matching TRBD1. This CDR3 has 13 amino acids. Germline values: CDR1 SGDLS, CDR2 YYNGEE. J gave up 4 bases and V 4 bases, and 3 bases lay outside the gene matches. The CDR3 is CASSPGTGYGYTF. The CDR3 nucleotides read TGTGCCAGCAGCCCAGGGACAGGCTATGGCTACACCTTC.

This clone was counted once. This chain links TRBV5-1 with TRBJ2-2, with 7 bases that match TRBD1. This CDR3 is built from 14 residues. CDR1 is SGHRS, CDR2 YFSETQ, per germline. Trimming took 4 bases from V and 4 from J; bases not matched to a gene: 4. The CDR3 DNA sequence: TGCGCCAGCAGCACCCACAGGGGCACCGGGGAGCTGTTTTTT. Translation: CASSTHRGTGELFF.

This chain's CDR3 is CASSEIGLAGGRETQYF. For the CDR3, the DNA is TGTGCCAGCAGTGAAATCGGACTAGCGGGGGGGCGGGAGACCCAGTACTTC. The gene calls are TRBV2 and TRBJ2-5, with 15 bases fitting TRBD2. J was trimmed by 5 bases and V by 2 bases; bases with no gene match: 6. The CDR3 length is 17 residues. From germline, CDR1 is SNHLY and CDR2 FYNNEI.

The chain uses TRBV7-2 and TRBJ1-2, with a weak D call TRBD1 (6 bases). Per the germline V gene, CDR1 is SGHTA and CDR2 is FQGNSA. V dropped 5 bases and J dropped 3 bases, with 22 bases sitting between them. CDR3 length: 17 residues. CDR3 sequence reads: CASSQDGGPRLDYGYTF. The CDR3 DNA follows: TGTGCCAGCAGCCAAGACGGGGGGCCGAGGTTAGACTATGGCTACACCTTC.

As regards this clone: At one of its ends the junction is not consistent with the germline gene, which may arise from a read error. Here the CDR3 reads CASSRDRGETQYF. The CDR3 DNA follows: TGTGCTAGCAGCAGGGACAGGGGAGAGACCCAGTACTTC. The chain has TRBV7-7 and TRBJ2-5; 10 bases match TRBD1. Per germline, CDR1 SSHAT and CDR2 FNYEAQ (reference sequence). The CDR3 is 13 residues long.

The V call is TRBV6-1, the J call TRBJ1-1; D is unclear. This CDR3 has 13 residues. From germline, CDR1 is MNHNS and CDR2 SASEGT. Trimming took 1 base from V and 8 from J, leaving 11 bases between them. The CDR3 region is CASSEGARGEAFF. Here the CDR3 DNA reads TGTGCCAGCAGTGAAGGCGCCAGAGGGGAAGCTTTCTTT.

The CDR3, as DNA: TGTGCCTGGAGGGATTGGGGGACACCCTCCTACGAGCAGTACTTC. This codes for CAWRDWGTPSYEQYF. The chain is built from TRBV30 and TRBJ2-7; D is perhaps TRBD1 (6 bases). In germline, CDR1 is GTSNPN, CDR2 SVGIG (reference sequence). This CDR3 is 15 amino acids long. V gave up 3 bases and J gave up 0 bases, with 15 bases separating them.

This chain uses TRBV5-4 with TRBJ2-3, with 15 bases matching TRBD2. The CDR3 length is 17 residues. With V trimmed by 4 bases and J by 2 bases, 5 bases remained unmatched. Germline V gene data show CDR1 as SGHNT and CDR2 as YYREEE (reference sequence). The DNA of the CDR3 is TGTGCCAGCAGCGCGGGACTAGCGGGGGGTCCCACAGATACGCAGTATTTT. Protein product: CASSAGLAGGPTDTQYF. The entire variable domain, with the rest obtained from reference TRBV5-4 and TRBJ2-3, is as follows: ETGVTQSPTHLIKTRGQQVTLRCSSQSGHNTVSWYQQALGQGPQFIFQYYREEENGRGNFPPRFSGLQFPNYSSELNVNALELDDSALYLCASSAGLAGGPTDTQYFGPGTRLTVL.

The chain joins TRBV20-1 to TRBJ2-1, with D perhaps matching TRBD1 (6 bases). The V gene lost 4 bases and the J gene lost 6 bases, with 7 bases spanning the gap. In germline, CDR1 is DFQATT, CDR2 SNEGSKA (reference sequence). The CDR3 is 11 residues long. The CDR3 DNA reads TGCAGTGCTAACAGGGTCAATGAGCAGTTCTTC. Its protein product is CSANRVNEQFF.

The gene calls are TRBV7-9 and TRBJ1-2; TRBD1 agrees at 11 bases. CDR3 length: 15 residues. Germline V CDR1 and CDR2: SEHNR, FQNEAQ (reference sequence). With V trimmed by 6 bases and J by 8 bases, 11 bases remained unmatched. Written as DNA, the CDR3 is TGTGCCAGCAGTCTACAGTCCGGGACAGGGGGAGGCTACACCTTC. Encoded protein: CASSLQSGTGGGYTF.

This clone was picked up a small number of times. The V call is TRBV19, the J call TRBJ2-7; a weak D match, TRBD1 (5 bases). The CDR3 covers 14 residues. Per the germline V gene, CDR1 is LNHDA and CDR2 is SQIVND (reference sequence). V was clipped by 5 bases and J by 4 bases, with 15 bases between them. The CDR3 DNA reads TGTGCCAGTAGTGGGGCAGGAATACTTTACGAGCAGTACTTC. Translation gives CASSGAGILYEQYF. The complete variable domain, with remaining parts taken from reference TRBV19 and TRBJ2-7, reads DGGITQSPKYLFRKEGQNVTLSCEQNLNHDAMYWYRQDPGQGLRLIYYSQIVNDFQKGDIAEGYSVSREKKESFPLTVTSAQKNPTAFYLCASSGAGILYEQYFGPGTRLTVT.